This is a list of T cell receptor beta chains from one sample in a study of vaccination and CD4 T cells after COVID-19. Their specific antigens are unknown. TCRdb redid the calling of the PCR reads with MiXCR, one entry per CDR3 protein. Among about 15,000 distinct CDR3 sequences listed, roughly 50% were seen once. The sequencing here drew on CD4+ T cells from blood, cultured in vitro, taken before SARS-CoV-2 vaccination. The receptors derive from a human donor who had recovered from COVID-19. Both conserved end residues are part of each CDR3. The D gene is left open where the match is weak. Clone size, where shown, is once, few, many, or a class for clones that have expanded.

J gene: TRBJ1-3
V gene: TRBV2
D gene: TRBD1
clone size: .
CDR3 protein: CASVDRGSGNTIYF
CDR3 DNA: TGTGCCAGTGTAGACAGGGGATCTGGAAACACCATATATTTT

J gene: TRBJ2-7
V gene: TRBV6-1
D gene: TRBD1
clone size: .
CDR3 protein: CASSRGQEIYEQYF
CDR3 DNA: TGTGCCAGCAGTAGGGGACAGGAGATATACGAGCAGTACTTC

J gene: TRBJ2-5
V gene: TRBV6-5
D gene: TRBD2
clone size: few
CDR3 protein: CASSSGLAVYQETQYF
CDR3 DNA: TGTGCCAGCAGTTCGGGACTAGCGGTTTACCAAGAGACCCAGTACTTC

J gene: TRBJ2-7
V gene: TRBV2
D gene: .
clone size: .
CDR3 protein: CASARAGQLTYEQYF
CDR3 DNA: TGTGCCAGCGCAAGGGCGGGACAGTTAACCTACGAGCAGTACTTC

J gene: TRBJ2-1
V gene: TRBV6-2/TRBV6-3
D gene: TRBD1
clone size: .
CDR3 protein: CASSPRLGTGDRSAYNEQFF
CDR3 DNA: TGTGCCAGCAGTCCGAGGCTCGGGACAGGCGATCGAAGCGCCTACAATGAGCAGTTCTTC

J gene: TRBJ2-2
V gene: TRBV20-1
D gene: .
clone size: .
CDR3 protein: CSANYDTGELFF
CDR3 DNA: TGCAGTGCTAATTACGACACCGGGGAGCTGTTTTTT

J gene: TRBJ1-2
V gene: TRBV7-8
D gene: .
clone size: .
CDR3 protein: CASSLDGTAHGYTF
CDR3 DNA: TGTGCCAGCAGCTTAGATGGCACGGCTCATGGCTACACCTTC

J gene: TRBJ2-2
V gene: TRBV7-3
D gene: TRBD2
clone size: few
CDR3 protein: CASRRGTSGITGELFF
CDR3 DNA: TGTGCCAGCAGGCGCGGGACTAGCGGGATCACCGGGGAGCTGTTTTTT

J gene: TRBJ1-2
V gene: TRBV6-2/TRBV6-3
D gene: .
clone size: .
CDR3 protein: CASSYGPPGLGYTF
CDR3 DNA: TGTGCCAGCAGTTACGGACCGCCGGGGCTCGGCTACACCTTC

J gene: TRBJ1-2
V gene: TRBV6-1
D gene: .
clone size: .
CDR3 protein: CASSGRDTGGYTF
CDR3 DNA: TGTGCCAGCAGTGGGAGGGACACCGGCGGCTACACCTTC

J gene: TRBJ2-7
V gene: TRBV9
D gene: .
clone size: .
CDR3 protein: CASSSGPDLPEQYF
CDR3 DNA: TGTGCCAGCAGCTCCGGTCCGGACCTGCCCGAGCAGTACTTC